This T cell receptor (beta chain) stems from a study of blood T cell repertoires in COVID-19. CDR1 is MNHNS and CDR2 is SASEGT in the germline V gene. This CDR3 spans 15 amino acids. Details on this clone: The junction shows a germline mismatch at one end, possibly a read error.

How the authors handled the data: The authors estimated nucleated cell counts from reference gene primer amplification. Libraries were prepared by immunoSEQ multiplex PCR; TCRdb keeps only in-frame clonotypes and omits some of them. That table is the source of V, J and clone size, and D and trimming were worked out from the DNA. Here the sample spans around 200,000 clones, around 87% being singletons. The chain employs TRBV6-1 and TRBJ2-5; TRBD2 aligns across 10 bases. The material sequenced was peripheral blood. The sequence was obtained from a woman in her late teens or twenties who had recovered from COVID-19. This chain's CDR3 is CASSQAGGPGETQYF. The CDR3 coding sequence is TGTGCCAGCAGTCAAGCGGGGGGGCCTGGAGAGACCCAGTACTTC.